This TCR beta chain came from a study of cytomegalovirus exposure and HLA in healthy donors. Study at large: Among about 380 genotyped donors, around 82% fell in the Caucasian-associated ancestry cluster.

About this clone itself: Its antigen is as yet unknown.

Use of 60 Vbeta and 13 Jbeta primers characterized the PCR. The assay was immunoSEQ multiplex PCR, and TCRdb's table has in-frame clones only and misses some. This table lists around 160,000 clones. Healthy individuals who donated bone marrow served as the donors. Overall study results and limits: Cytomegalovirus association was listed for 164 TCR beta chains. In an earlier analysis, most TCR beta V segments were productive about 87% or about 30% of the time.

CDR3 length: 12 amino acids. Germline V gene lookup returns CDR1 SQVTM and CDR2 ANQGSEA. V was clipped by 5 bases and J by 4 bases, with 9 bases between them. This receptor was obtained from a woman in her 50s in good health and CMV-seronegative. The chain carries TRBV29-1 and TRBJ1-3, with D uncertain. The sample consisted of PBMCs. The DNA for the CDR3 is TGCAGCGTTACAGTTTCCGGAAACACCATATATTTT. This gives the protein CSVTVSGNTIYF.